This TCR beta chain originates from a study of shared clonotypes between healthy human individuals. For the study at large: Two female and a few male donors aged 18 to 49 were enrolled. Study-level points and caveats: As a rule, naive subsets had a larger estimated richness than memory subsets. Non-shared clonotypes were found to have lower generation probabilities than the clonotypes that were shared by all four of the sorted-subset donors.

The V gene's germline CDR1 is SEHNR and CDR2 FQNEAQ (reference sequence). Trimming removed 5 bases from V and 8 bases from J, with 21 bases in between. The length of the CDR3 is 15 residues. As concerns this clone: Its specificity is unknown.

The table came from immunoSEQ multiplex PCR; TCRdb's copy has only in-frame clones and leaves some out. The repertoire has over a million clones, roughly 95% of them found once; the top ten carry 1.2%. Sequences were obtained from naive CD4+ T cells sorted from blood. Sample subset: CD45RA+ positively selected. The TCR originated in a man between 25 and 39 years old in good health. The J gene is TRBJ1-2, the V gene TRBV7-9; D is possibly TRBD1 (5 bases). CDR3 in DNA: TGTGCCAGCAGCCGCCGGACATCTGACCCCTGGGGCTACACCTTC. Translating gives CASSRRTSDPWGYTF. Looking up the rest from reference TRBV7-9 and TRBJ1-2 gives the full variable domain: DTGVSQNPRHKITKRGQNVTFRCDPISEHNRLYWYRQTLGQGPEFLTYFQNEAQLEKSRLLSDRFSAERPKGSFSTLEIQRTEQGDSAMYLCASSRRTSDPWGYTFGSGTRLTVV.